These 21 T cell receptor beta chains were all obtained from the same sample, sequenced in a study of CD8+ T cells in alopecia areata. The treatment denotes: oral pan-JAK inhibitor, 5-10 mg twice daily. After isolation, RNA underwent reverse transcription to generate cDNA as the sequencing template. The repertoire was sequenced with immunoSEQ multiplex PCR; TCRdb's copy has only in-frame clones and lacks some. The table has 150,000 to 200,000 clones, around 64% seen once. The material was CD4+ T cells sorted from blood, obtained around week 50, from a patient treated with tofacitinib. Receptor source: a human donor with alopecia areata.

The V gene is TRBV29-1, the J gene TRBJ2-3, with 12 bases aligning to TRBD2. The V gene end was trimmed by 5 bases and the J gene end by 4 bases; junction bases not matched to a gene: 4. CDR1 is SQVTM, CDR2 ANQGSEA, per germline. CDR3 length: 14 amino acids. CDR3 bases: TGCAGCGTTCTTGGACTAGCGGGGCCAGATACGCAGTATTTT. Amino acid sequence: CSVLGLAGPDTQYF.

CDR3 DNA: TGTGCCTGCCCTCACCGGGGGCGGGAATCAGAGTACTTC. Translated, it gives CACPHRGRESEYF. V and J are TRBV30 and TRBJ2-7, with D tentatively TRBD1 or TRBD2 (6 bases each). The germline V gene encodes CDR1 GTSNPN and CDR2 SVGIG (reference sequence). The CDR3 consists of 13 residues. V was trimmed by 6 bases and J by 11 bases, leaving 23 bases between them.

The rearrangement links TRBV5-1 to TRBJ1-1, with TRBD1 identical over 8 bases. The CDR3 totals 15 residues. Germline V gene data show CDR1 as SGHRS and CDR2 as YFSETQ. V trimming: 4 bases; J trimming: 4 bases; junction bases outside the gene matches: 9. In DNA form, the CDR3 reads TGCGCCAGCAGCGGCGGACAGGGTGGGAGCACTGAAGCTTTCTTT. Translated: CASSGGQGGSTEAFF. The entire variable domain, with the rest obtained from reference TRBV5-1 and TRBJ1-1, is as follows: KAGVTQTPRYLIKTRGQQVTLSCSPISGHRSVSWYQQTPGQGLQFLFEYFSETQRNKGNFPGRFSGRQFSNSRSEMNVSTLELGDSALYLCASSGGQGGSTEAFFGQGTRLTVV.

The chain combines TRBV9 with TRBJ1-2; D gene unclear. V was pared by 4 bases and J by 6 bases, with 7 bases between. In germline, CDR1 is SGDLS, CDR2 YYNGEE. This CDR3 contains 11 residues. Here the CDR3 DNA reads TGTGCCAGCAGCTTCGGAAATGGCTACACCTTC. It translates to CASSFGNGYTF.

This clone showed up just a few times. The V gene is TRBV19, the J gene TRBJ1-2, with 8 bases matching TRBD1. Trimming took 7 bases from V and 6 from J; bases not matched to a gene: 7. The CDR3 is 13 amino acids. Germline V gene sequence: CDR1 LNHDA, CDR2 SQIVND (reference sequence). This chain's CDR3 is CASTSRQGNGYTF. CDR3 sequence (DNA): TGTGCCAGTACCTCAAGACAGGGGAATGGCTACACCTTC.

This chain uses TRBV5-6 with TRBJ1-2, with 8 bases aligning to TRBD1. After removal of 6 bases from V and 2 bases from J, the junction contained 6 bases not matched to a gene. In germline, CDR1 is SGHDT, CDR2 YYEEEE. The length of the CDR3 is 14 residues. The CDR3 sequence is CASNRDRRNYGYTF. In DNA, the CDR3 is TGTGCCAGCAACCGGGACAGGAGGAACTATGGCTACACCTTC.

V gene TRBV30 combines with J gene TRBJ1-2, with TRBD1 identical over 7 bases. After removal of 4 bases from V and 7 bases from J, the junction contained 9 bases not matched to a gene. The CDR3 is 13 amino acids. From germline, CDR1 is GTSNPN and CDR2 SVGIG (reference sequence). CDR3 protein: CAWTFDRAGGYTF. The CDR3 bases are TGTGCCTGGACCTTCGACAGGGCTGGTGGCTACACCTTC.

The chain uses TRBV6-5 and TRBJ1-5; 7 bases fit TRBD1. The trim removed 6 bases at V and 3 bases at J, leaving 2 bases unmatched. CDR1 is MNHEY and CDR2 is SVGAGI in the germline V gene. The CDR3 is 13 amino acids. This CDR3 reads CASREGANQPQHF. DNA for the CDR3: TGTGCCAGCAGGGAGGGGGCCAATCAGCCCCAGCATTTT.

The rearrangement uses TRBV19 and TRBJ2-1; perhaps TRBD2 as D (5 bases). CDR1 and CDR2 from the germline V gene are LNHDA and SQIVND (reference sequence). V was trimmed by 7 bases and J by 2 bases, leaving 15 bases between them. The CDR3 is made up of 15 amino acids. CDR3 nucleotides: TGTGCCAGTACCTCCGGGATCCACACCTACAATGAGCAGTTCTTC. It yields the protein CASTSGIHTYNEQFF.

This chain uses TRBV2 with TRBJ1-5; TRBD1 agrees at 7 bases. The CDR3 is 14 amino acids. V shed 5 bases and J 5 bases; nucleotides not matched to a gene: 6. Germline V gene sequence: CDR1 SNHLY, CDR2 FYNNEI. CDR3 loop: CASSSTGYYQPQHF. The DNA for the CDR3 is TGTGCCAGCAGTTCGACAGGGTATTATCAGCCCCAGCATTTT.

The chain combines TRBV29-1 with TRBJ1-1; no reliable D call. Germline V lookup: CDR1 SQVTM, CDR2 ANQGSEA. The CDR3 runs 14 residues. Trimming stripped 2 bases from V and 0 bases from J, with 10 bases between. The CDR3 coding sequence is TGCAGCGTTGAAAAACGCCTGATGAACACTGAAGCTTTCTTT. It yields the protein CSVEKRLMNTEAFF.

This chain joins TRBV29-1 and TRBJ1-2; D uncertain. The CDR3 runs to 13 residues. V was pared by 6 bases and J by 8 bases, with 19 bases between. The germline CDR1 and CDR2 sequences are SQVTM and ANQGSEA. The CDR3 coding sequence is TGCAGCGTGGTCCCTCCGAGGGCTTACGGCTACACCTTC. Its protein is CSVVPPRAYGYTF. Drawing the rest from reference TRBV29-1 and TRBJ1-2, the complete variable domain is SAVISQKPSRDICQRGTSLTIQCQVDSQVTMMFWYRQQPGQSLTLIATANQGSEATYESGFVIDKFPISRPNLTFSTLTVSNMSPEDSSIYLCSVVPPRAYGYTFGSGTRLTVV.

The rearrangement links TRBV13 to TRBJ2-2, with D perhaps matching TRBD1 (6 bases). V lost 3 bases and J 5 bases, leaving 7 bases between the germline ends. Germline V CDR1 and CDR2: PRHDT, FYEKMQ (reference sequence). This CDR3 has 13 amino acids. In DNA, the CDR3 is TGTGCCAGCAGCTTTAGGGGGACCGGGGAGCTGTTTTTT. This sequence encodes CASSFRGTGELFF.

This sequence joins TRBV18 and TRBJ1-2, with 7 bases lining up with TRBD1. The CDR3 length is 15 residues. The germline gives CDR1 KGHSH, CDR2 LQKENI. Trimming cost V 3 bases and J 4 bases; bases outside gene matches: 8. The CDR3, as DNA: TGTGCCAGCTCACCCACAAGGGACAGCAGCTATGGCTACACCTTC. Its translation is CASSPTRDSSYGYTF.

The chain has TRBV5-1 and TRBJ2-2, with 7 bases identical to TRBD1. This CDR3 has 16 amino acids. From germline, CDR1 is SGHRS and CDR2 YFSETQ. The V gene end was trimmed by 0 bases and the J gene end by 4 bases; junction bases not matched to a gene: 6. CDR3 loop: CASSLGPRTGTGELFF. Written as DNA, the CDR3 is TGCGCCAGCAGCTTGGGGCCCCGGACAGGCACCGGGGAGCTGTTTTTT. Full variable domain (missing parts from reference TRBV5-1 and TRBJ2-2): KAGVTQTPRYLIKTRGQQVTLSCSPISGHRSVSWYQQTPGQGLQFLFEYFSETQRNKGNFPGRFSGRQFSNSRSEMNVSTLELGDSALYLCASSLGPRTGTGELFFGEGSRLTVL.

In its sample, this clone was seen a few times. The chain is built from TRBV5-1 and TRBJ2-7; D uncertain. Germline values: CDR1 SGHRS, CDR2 YFSETQ. The CDR3 loop spans 14 amino acids. Trimming removed 4 bases at V and 3 bases at J, with 14 bases between. CDR3 sequence reads: CASSPTFSNYEQYF. CDR3 coding DNA: TGCGCCAGCAGCCCCACCTTTAGTAACTACGAGCAGTACTTC.

The chain uses TRBV4-2 and TRBJ2-1; 8 bases are shared with TRBD2. J was trimmed by 2 bases and V by 0 bases; bases with no gene match: 3. Germline values: CDR1 LGHNA, CDR2 YNFKEQ. This CDR3 has 16 residues. CDR3 sequence (DNA): TGTGCCAGCAGCCAAGAAGGCGGGGGGCCCTACAATGAGCAGTTCTTC. Protein product: CASSQEGGGPYNEQFF.

The rearrangement joins TRBV20-1 to TRBJ1-1, with D uncertain. The CDR3 totals 11 residues. With 1 base removed from V and 8 bases from J, the gap between germline ends came to 8 bases. Looked up from germline, CDR1 is DFQATT and CDR2 is SNEGSKA (reference sequence). DNA of the CDR3: TGCAGTGCTAGAGTGGCCGCGGAAGCTTTCTTT. The encoded protein is CSARVAAEAFF.

J is TRBJ1-6 and V is TRBV30; D gene uncertain. Germline V gene lookup returns CDR1 GTSNPN and CDR2 SVGIG (reference sequence). This CDR3 contains 14 residues. The V end lost 3 bases, the J end lost 7 bases, and 13 bases lay between the germline ends. The CDR3 DNA is TGTGCCTGGAGCACGGGCCTCGGGAATTCACCCCTCCACTTT. It yields the protein CAWSTGLGNSPLHF.

This sequence joins TRBV25-1 and TRBJ2-2; D ambiguous. The CDR3 has 12 amino acids. Trimming left V 10 bases short and J 5 bases short, with 11 bases between. Looked up from germline, CDR1 is MGHDK and CDR2 is SYGVNS. The CDR3 sequence is CATTVRTGELFF. Written as DNA, the CDR3 is TGTGCCACCACCGTTCGGACCGGGGAGCTGTTTTTT.

In this sample, this clone turned up once. The V gene is TRBV7-2, the J gene TRBJ2-6, with D possibly matching TRBD1 (5 bases). Germline values: CDR1 SGHTA, CDR2 FQGNSA. Trimming took 1 base from V and 0 from J, leaving 13 bases between them. The CDR3 is made up of 18 amino acids. CDR3 DNA sequence: TGTGCCAGCAGCTTAGACAGGAGCCTATCCTCTGGGGCCAACGTCCTGACTTTC. Amino acids: CASSLDRSLSSGANVLTF.